This entry describes one TCR beta chain. The antigen is not known. Germline V CDR1 and CDR2: SGHTA, FQGTGA. The CDR3 has 15 residues. The V gene lost 4 bases and the J gene lost 7 bases, with 17 bases spanning the gap. This sample is drawn from a study of cytomegalovirus exposure and HLA in healthy donors. Points from the study as a whole: In the 95 to 150 validation repertoires, a later analysis found that first-cohort TCR clusters tended to co-occur. Most TCR sequences were rare, but some public TCRs occurred in many donors.

Method: immunoSEQ multiplex PCR; TCRdb's copy keeps in-frame clones and lacks some. Of some 150,000 clones in the sample, roughly 84% are singletons; the top ten hold 2.1%. This receptor was taken from a human donor in good health. Sequencing was performed on PBMCs. The V call is TRBV7-3, the J call TRBJ2-1; weak D call: TRBD1 (6 bases). The DNA for the CDR3 is TGTGCCAGCAGCTCGCCCTCGGACAGTTTGAATGAGCAGTTCTTC. Translated: CASSSPSDSLNEQFF.